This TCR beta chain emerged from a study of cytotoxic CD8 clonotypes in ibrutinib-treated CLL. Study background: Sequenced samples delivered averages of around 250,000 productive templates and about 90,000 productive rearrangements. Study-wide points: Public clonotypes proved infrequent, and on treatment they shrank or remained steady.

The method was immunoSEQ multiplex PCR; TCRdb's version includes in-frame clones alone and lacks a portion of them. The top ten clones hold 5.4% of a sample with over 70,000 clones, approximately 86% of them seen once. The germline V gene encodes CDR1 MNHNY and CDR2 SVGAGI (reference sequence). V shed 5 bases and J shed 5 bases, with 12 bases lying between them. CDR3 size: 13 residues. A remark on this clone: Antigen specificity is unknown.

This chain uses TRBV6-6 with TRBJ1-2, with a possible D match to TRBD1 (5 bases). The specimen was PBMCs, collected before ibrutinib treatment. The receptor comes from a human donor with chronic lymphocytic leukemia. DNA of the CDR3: TGTGCCAGCAGTAGGGGCCCCAGTTATGGCTACACCTTC. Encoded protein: CASSRGPSYGYTF.